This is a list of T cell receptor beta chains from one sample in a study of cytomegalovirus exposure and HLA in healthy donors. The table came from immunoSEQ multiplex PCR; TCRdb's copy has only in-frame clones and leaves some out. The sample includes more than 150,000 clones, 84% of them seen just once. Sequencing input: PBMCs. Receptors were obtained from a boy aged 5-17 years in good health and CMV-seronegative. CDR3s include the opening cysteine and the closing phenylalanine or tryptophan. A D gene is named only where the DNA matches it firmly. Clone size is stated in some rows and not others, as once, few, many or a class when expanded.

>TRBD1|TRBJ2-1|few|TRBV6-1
TGTGCCAGCAGTGTAGCCGGGACAGACCAGTTCTTC
CASSVAGTDQFF
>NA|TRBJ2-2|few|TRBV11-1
TGTGCCAGCAGCGTACCCCCAGGCGGGGAGCTGTTTTTT
CASSVPPGGELFF
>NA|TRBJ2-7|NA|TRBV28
TGTGCCAGCAGTCGAGACAGGAACGGCTACGAGCAGTACTTC
CASSRDRNGYEQYF
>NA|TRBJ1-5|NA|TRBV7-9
TGTGCCAGCAGCTTAGGCGGGACCCAGCCCCAGCATTTT
CASSLGGTQPQHF
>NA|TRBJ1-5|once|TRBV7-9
TGTGCCAGCAGCTTAGGAGCGCTCAATCAGCCCCAGCATTTT
CASSLGALNQPQHF
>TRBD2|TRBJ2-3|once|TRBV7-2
TGTGCCAGCAGCCTGGGACTAGCGGGACCTAGCACAGATACGCAGTATTTT
CASSLGLAGPSTDTQYF
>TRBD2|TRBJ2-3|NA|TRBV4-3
TGCGCCAGCAGCCAAGATCGCGAGCGGGGGGGCGCAGATACGCAGTATTTT
CASSQDRERGGADTQYF
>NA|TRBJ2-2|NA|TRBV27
TGTGCCAGCAGTTTTTCAGATCATCGGGATCTCGGGGAGCTGTTTTTT
CASSFSDHRDLGELFF
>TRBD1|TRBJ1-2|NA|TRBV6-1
TGTGCCAGCAGTGTGGGACAGGGGAATGGCTACACCTTC
CASSVGQGNGYTF
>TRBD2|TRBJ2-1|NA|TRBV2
TGTGCCAGCAGGCCACTCGGAGCGGGAGTTACCAATGAGCAGTTCTTC
CASRPLGAGVTNEQFF
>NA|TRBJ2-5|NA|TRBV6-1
TGTGCCAGCAGTGATCAGGGCGGCTGGGAGACCCAGTACTTC
CASSDQGGWETQYF
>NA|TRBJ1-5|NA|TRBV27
TGTGCCAGCAGTTTAGGTACACATAGCAATCAGCCCCAGCATTTT
CASSLGTHSNQPQHF
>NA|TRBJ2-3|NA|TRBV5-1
TGCGCCAGCAGCTTGGGGCAGGGAGGTCGTGATACGCAGTATTTT
CASSLGQGGRDTQYF
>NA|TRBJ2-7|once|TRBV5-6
TGTGCCAGCAGCTCTACGAACGAGCAGTACTTC
CASSSTNEQYF
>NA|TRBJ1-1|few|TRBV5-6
TGTGCCAGCAGCCAAAACCCACAGGCCGCGACTTTCTTT
CASSQNPQAATFF
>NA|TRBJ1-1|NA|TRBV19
TGTGCCAGTAGTATAGATCTCCGCGTTGAAGCTTTCTTT
CASSIDLRVEAFF
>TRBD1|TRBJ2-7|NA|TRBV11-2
TGTGCCAGCAGCGACAGGGAAAGCGACTACGAGCAGTACTTC
CASSDRESDYEQYF
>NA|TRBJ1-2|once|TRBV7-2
TGTGCCAGCAGCTTACCAGGGAACTATGGCTACACCTTC
CASSLPGNYGYTF
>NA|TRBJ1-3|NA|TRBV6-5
TGTGCCAGCAGCCCGACAGCCTCTGGAAACACCATATATTTT
CASSPTASGNTIYF
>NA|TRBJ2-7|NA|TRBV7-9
TGTGCCAGCAGCTTAGCTGGTTCCGGCCGGGGGTTATACGAGCAGTACTTC
CASSLAGSGRGLYEQYF
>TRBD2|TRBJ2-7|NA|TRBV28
TGTGCCAGCAGTTTAGAAGTAGCGGGGGCACCAAAGAAATTC
CASSLEVAGAPKKF
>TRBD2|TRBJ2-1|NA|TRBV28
TGTGCCAGCAGTTTTTTGGCTAGCGGGGGCTCCTACAATGAGCAGTTCTTC
CASSFLASGGSYNEQFF
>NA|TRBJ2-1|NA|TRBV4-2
TGTGCCAGCAGCCATGGTTCATCCGGGGACAATGAGCAGTTCTTC
CASSHGSSGDNEQFF
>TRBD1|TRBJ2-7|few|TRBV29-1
TGCAGCGTTGGACAGGGAAGCTCCTACGAGCAGTACTTC
CSVGQGSSYEQYF
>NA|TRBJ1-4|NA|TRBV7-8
TGTGCCAGCAGCTCCGACGGGGAGGATACGACGGGGGAAAAACTGTTTTTT
CASSSDGEDTTGEKLFF
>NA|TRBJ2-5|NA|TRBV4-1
TGCGCCAGCAGGGATGGACTAGGGGGGGGGACCCAGTACTTC
CASRDGLGGGTQYF
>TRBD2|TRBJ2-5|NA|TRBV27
TGTGCCAGCAGTCTTATCCGGATTACTAGCGGGGGGTTGTACCAAGAGACCCAGTACTTC
CASSLIRITSGGLYQETQYF
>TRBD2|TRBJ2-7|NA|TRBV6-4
TGTGCCAGCAGTGCCCTTGGACTAGCGCTATCCTACGAGCAGTACTTC
CASSALGLALSYEQYF
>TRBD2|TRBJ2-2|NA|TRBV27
TGTGCCAGCAGTCGGGCGGGAGAGTCTCGGGAGCTGTTTTTT
CASSRAGESRELFF
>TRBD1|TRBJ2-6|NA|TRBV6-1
TGTGCCAGCAGTGAAGCGCTGGGACAGGGTTCTGGGGCCAACGTCCTGACTTTC
CASSEALGQGSGANVLTF
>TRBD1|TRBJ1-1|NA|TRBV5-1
TGCGCCAGCAGTAAGACAGGGGTGAACACTGAAGCTTTCTTT
CASSKTGVNTEAFF
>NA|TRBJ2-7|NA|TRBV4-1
TGCGCCAGCAGCCAAGAGCACAGTCTCGCCGACGAGCAGTACTTC
CASSQEHSLADEQYF
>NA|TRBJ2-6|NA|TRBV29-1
TGCAGCGTTGCCCGGGTGTCTGGGGCCAACGTCCTGACTTTC
CSVARVSGANVLTF
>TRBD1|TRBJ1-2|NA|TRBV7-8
TGTGCCAGCAGCGTTTACAGGGGGCGCAACTATGGCTACACCTTC
CASSVYRGRNYGYTF
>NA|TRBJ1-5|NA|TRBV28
TGTGCCAGCAGTTTGGTCGGAGGGCAAGGCAATCAGCCCCAGCATTTT
CASSLVGGQGNQPQHF
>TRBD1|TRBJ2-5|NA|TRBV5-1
TGCGCCAGCACCGAAAACAGGGGTAGGGAGACCCAGTACTTC
CASTENRGRETQYF
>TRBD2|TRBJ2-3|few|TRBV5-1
TGCGCCAGCAGCTTGACTAGCGGGACCACAGATACGCAGTATTTT
CASSLTSGTTDTQYF
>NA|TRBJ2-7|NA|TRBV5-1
TGCGCCAGCAGCTTGAGGAGCGGCACCTACGAGCAGTACTTC
CASSLRSGTYEQYF
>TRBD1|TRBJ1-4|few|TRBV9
TGTGCCAGCAGCGTAGATGCAGGGGGGGAAAAACTGTTTTTT
CASSVDAGGEKLFF
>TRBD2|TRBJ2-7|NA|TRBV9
TGTGCCAGCAGCGCCGGACTAGCGGGAGGAAGCGAGCAGTACTTC
CASSAGLAGGSEQYF
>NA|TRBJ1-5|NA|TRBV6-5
TGTGCCAGCAGTTACGTCACAGGGTTGGGTCAGCCCCAGCATTTT
CASSYVTGLGQPQHF
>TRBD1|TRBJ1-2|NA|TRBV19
TGTGCCAGTCGCCATGAGGGACAGGGATTACATGGCTACACCTTC
CASRHEGQGLHGYTF
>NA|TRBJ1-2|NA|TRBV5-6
TGTGCCAGCAGCTTGATTTTCAGCTATGGCTACACCTTC
CASSLIFSYGYTF
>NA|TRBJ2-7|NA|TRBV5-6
TGTGCCAGCTCCTATCGATACGAGCAGTACTTC
CASSYRYEQYF
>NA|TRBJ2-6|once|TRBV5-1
TGCGCCAGCAGCTCCCCCGGAGGGCAAGGGGCCAACGTCCTGACTTTC
CASSSPGGQGANVLTF
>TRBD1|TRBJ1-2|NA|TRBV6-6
TGTGCCAGCCATACCCCTCTAACAGGGGATGGCTACACCTTC
CASHTPLTGDGYTF
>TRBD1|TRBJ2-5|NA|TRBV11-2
TGTGCCAGCAGCCCATGGGTGGGGACAGACCAAGAGACCCAGTACTTC
CASSPWVGTDQETQYF
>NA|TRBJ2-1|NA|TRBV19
TGTGCCAGTAGTATAGTACACCCGCCGTCCTACAATGAGCAGTTCTTC
CASSIVHPPSYNEQFF
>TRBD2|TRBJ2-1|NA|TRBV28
TGTGCCAGCACCCCGGAACTAGCGGGTACTCTGGGGCAGTTCTTC
CASTPELAGTLGQFF